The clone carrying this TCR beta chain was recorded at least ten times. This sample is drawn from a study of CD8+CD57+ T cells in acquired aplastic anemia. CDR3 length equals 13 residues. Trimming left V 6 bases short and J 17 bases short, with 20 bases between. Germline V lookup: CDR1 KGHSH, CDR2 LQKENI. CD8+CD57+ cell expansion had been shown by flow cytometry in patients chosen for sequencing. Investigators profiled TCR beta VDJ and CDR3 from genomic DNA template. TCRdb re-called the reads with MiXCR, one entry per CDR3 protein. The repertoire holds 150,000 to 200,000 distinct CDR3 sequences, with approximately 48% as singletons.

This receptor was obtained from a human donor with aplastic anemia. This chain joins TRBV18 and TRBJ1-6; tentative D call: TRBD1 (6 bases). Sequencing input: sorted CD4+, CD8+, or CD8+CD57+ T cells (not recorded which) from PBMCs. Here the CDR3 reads CASSPGTGGAVHF. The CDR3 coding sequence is TGTGCCAGCTCCCCCGGAACGGGGGGCGCGGTCCACTTT.